The 20 T cell receptor beta chains given below trace back to one sample, sequenced in a study of early T cells in non-severe SARS-CoV-2 infection. TCRdb called the 5' RACE reads again in MiXCR, with one record for every CDR3 protein. The table includes approximately 88,000 distinct CDR3 sequences, about 13% detected once. Sequencing used whole blood. The source of these receptors is an adult who was a healthcare worker with PCR-confirmed SARS-CoV-2 infection or an uninfected control (not recorded which).

At least ten counts were recorded for this clonotype. The chain links TRBV20-1 to TRBJ1-2; 7 nucleotides agree with TRBD1. Germline V CDR1 and CDR2: DFQATT, SNEGSKA (reference sequence). This CDR3 comprises 17 residues. V trimming: 0 bases; J trimming: 4 bases; junction bases outside the gene matches: 14. The CDR3 DNA sequence: TGCAGTGCTAGAGATGCCAGGGACAGTTCTCTTAGCTATGGCTACACCTTC. This sequence encodes CSARDARDSSLSYGYTF.

The chain recombines TRBV29-1 with TRBJ2-7; D possibly matches TRBD1 or TRBD2 (5 bases each). The CDR3 is 12 amino acids. V was pared by 7 bases and J by 1 base, with 11 bases between. CDR1 is SQVTM, CDR2 ANQGSEA, per germline. The CDR3 DNA follows: TGCAGCGGGGGACGGACATCCTACGAGCAGTACTTC. Encoded protein: CSGGRTSYEQYF.

The CDR3: CASSLSDGRNQPQHF. The CDR3 DNA is TGTGCCAGCAGTTTAAGCGACGGGCGCAATCAGCCCCAGCATTTT. The chain links TRBV12-3 or TRBV12-4 to TRBJ1-5; no definite D call. The CDR3 loop spans 15 amino acids. V was pared by 2 bases and J by 2 bases, with 10 bases between.

The CDR3 is CASSNSRRRYYGYTF. The CDR3 DNA is TGTGCCAGCAGCAATTCACGGCGGAGGTACTATGGCTACACCTTC. The gene calls are TRBV21-1 and TRBJ1-2. TRBV21-1 is labeled a pseudogene. The CDR3 has 15 residues.

This clonotype was counted many times. The CDR3 here is CASSSPSAGGSPDTQYF. The CDR3 region has the DNA TGTGCCAGCAGCTCCCCTTCTGCGGGGGGGTCGCCAGATACGCAGTATTTT. The chain recombines TRBV7-9 with TRBJ2-3, with 9 bases identical to TRBD2. The trim removed 4 bases at V and 4 bases at J, leaving 12 bases unmatched. Germline V CDR1 and CDR2: SEHNR, FQNEAQ (reference sequence). The CDR3 has 17 residues.

The gene calls are TRBV30 and TRBJ2-7, with 7 positions matching TRBD1. Germline assignment: CDR1 GTSNPN and CDR2 SVGIG (reference sequence). The CDR3 extends over 14 amino acids. V lost 1 base to trimming and J lost 3 bases; unmatched junction nucleotides: 6. The CDR3: CAWSGQGDLYEQYF. The CDR3 coding sequence is TGTGCCTGGAGTGGTCAGGGGGACCTCTACGAGCAGTACTTC.

This clonotype was observed a handful of times. The chain joins TRBV28 to TRBJ2-7, with no clear D. Trimming took 8 bases from V and 1 from J, leaving 6 bases between them. The CDR3 totals 11 residues. CDR1 and CDR2 from the germline V gene are MDHEN and SYDVKM. CDR3 sequence: CASGRSYEQYF. For the CDR3, the DNA is TGTGCCAGCGGCAGGTCCTACGAGCAGTACTTC.

This clonotype has just a few counts. The CDR3 loop reads CASSQGQGDYGYTF. The CDR3 DNA is TGTGCCAGCTCACAAGGACAGGGGGATTATGGCTACACCTTC. This chain joins TRBV18 and TRBJ1-2; 10 bases match TRBD1. With 4 bases clipped from V and 5 bases from J, the junction kept 4 bases outside the gene matches. CDR1 and CDR2 (germline): KGHSH, LQKENI. CDR3 length equals 14 residues.

The V gene is TRBV7-2, the J gene TRBJ2-3; D remains ambiguous. Trimming removed 4 bases at V and 0 bases at J, with 8 bases between. Germline V CDR1 and CDR2: SGHTA, FQGNSA. This CDR3 is 14 amino acids long. Here the CDR3 reads CASSYGSSTDTQYF. CDR3 DNA: TGTGCCAGCAGCTATGGGTCGAGCACAGATACGCAGTATTTT.

The count of this clonotype is one. The gene calls are TRBV12-3 or TRBV12-4 and TRBJ2-5; D might be TRBD2 (5 bases). Trimming removed 1 base from V and 4 bases from J, with 13 bases in between. CDR3 length: 15 amino acids. The CDR3 protein is CASSLVGVGRETQYF. Here the CDR3 DNA reads TGTGCCAGCAGTTTAGTCGGGGTAGGCCGAGAGACCCAGTACTTC.

The chain links TRBV4-2 to TRBJ2-7; D could derive from TRBD1 or TRBD2 (6 bases each). Trimming left V 0 bases short and J 9 bases short, with 18 bases between. The CDR3 loop spans 15 amino acids. Germline V gene lookup returns CDR1 LGHNA and CDR2 YNFKEQ. The CDR3 here is CASSQDRWSEGGQYF. DNA for the CDR3: TGTGCCAGCAGCCAAGATCGATGGTCAGAGGGGGGGCAGTACTTC.

This clonotype was counted at least ten times. This chain uses TRBV20-1 with TRBJ1-1; D gene unclear. The CDR3 has 14 amino acids. CDR1 and CDR2 (germline): DFQATT, SNEGSKA (reference sequence). The germline V and J ends were trimmed by 3 bases and 2 bases, with 13 bases remaining between them. The CDR3 here is CSARSPGVNTEAFF. The DNA for the CDR3 is TGCAGTGCTAGGAGCCCCGGGGTCAACACTGAAGCTTTCTTT.

This clonotype has a handful of counts. CDR3 sequence (DNA): TGCGCCAGCAGCTGGGGACTAGCGGGGGGCGGAGACACAGATACGCAGTATTTT. As protein: CASSWGLAGGGDTDTQYF. The rearrangement uses TRBV5-1 and TRBJ2-3; 15 nucleotides agree with TRBD2. In germline, CDR1 is SGHRS, CDR2 YFSETQ. CDR3 size: 18 residues. V was clipped by 3 bases and J by 2 bases; unmatched bases: 7.

The rearrangement joins TRBV13 to TRBJ2-6; D ambiguous. In germline, CDR1 is PRHDT, CDR2 FYEKMQ (reference sequence). CDR3 length: 15 residues. V gave up 1 base and J gave up 0 bases, with 4 bases separating them. The CDR3 region is CASSLASSGANVLTF. CDR3 nucleotide sequence: TGTGCCAGCAGCTTAGCTAGCTCTGGGGCCAACGTCCTGACTTTC.

This clonotype was picked up many times. The junction and the germline gene differ at one end; a read error may be behind it. This chain joins TRBV12-3 or TRBV12-4 and TRBJ1-3; D possibly corresponds to TRBD1 (5 bases). This CDR3 has 11 amino acids. CDR3 DNA sequence: TGTGCCAGCAGTTCGGCCCGGGACGAGCATTTT. Amino acid sequence: CASSSARDEHF.

This clonotype has only a few counts. V usage is TRBV5-1 and J usage is TRBJ2-6; D gene ambiguous. Germline loops: CDR1 SGHRS, CDR2 YFSETQ. Deletions cut 4 bases from V and 4 bases from J, with 12 bases between. The CDR3 length is 15 residues. CDR3 protein: CASSPLTSGANVLTF. DNA for the CDR3: TGCGCCAGCAGCCCTCTGACGTCCGGGGCCAACGTCCTGACTTTC.

This chain joins TRBV7-8 and TRBJ1-1; D unresolved. The germline CDR1 and CDR2 sequences are SGHVS and FQNEAQ. Trimming shortened V by 4 bases and J by 1 base, and 7 bases separated the two germline ends. CDR3 length: 13 amino acids. CDR3: CASSSKSNTEAFF. The CDR3 DNA sequence: TGTGCCAGCAGCTCCAAATCGAACACTGAAGCTTTCTTT.

This clonotype was counted many times. This chain uses TRBV6-1 with TRBJ2-2; D possibly matches TRBD1 or TRBD2 (6 bases each). V lost 3 bases, J lost 6 bases, and 17 bases lay in between. In germline, CDR1 is MNHNS, CDR2 SASEGT. CDR3 length: 16 amino acids. Here the CDR3 reads CASSEYTGTGAGELFF. The CDR3 bases are TGTGCCAGCAGTGAGTACACAGGGACGGGAGCCGGGGAGCTGTTTTTT.

The chain employs TRBV12-3 or TRBV12-4 and TRBJ2-4; D not certain. The V gene lost 2 bases and the J gene lost 0 bases, with 8 bases spanning the gap. This CDR3 region has 15 residues. The CDR3 DNA reads as TGTGCCAGCAGTTTAAAACATTTAGCCAAAAACATTCAGTACTTC. This translates into CASSLKHLAKNIQYF.

This clonotype has ten or more counts. This chain uses TRBV12-3 or TRBV12-4 with TRBJ1-1, with no clear D. V shed 7 bases and J shed 1 base, with 10 bases lying between them. This CDR3 spans 13 amino acids. The CDR3 reads CASNLVRNTEAFF. The CDR3 bases are TGTGCCAGCAACCTTGTCAGGAACACTGAAGCTTTCTTT.